This is a list of T cell receptor beta chains from one sample in a study of blood T cell repertoires in COVID-19. Sequencing used immunoSEQ multiplex PCR; TCRdb keeps in-frame clones, though not all of them. The sample holds approximately 41,000 clones; 81% are singletons and the top ten take approximately 39%. Input material: peripheral blood. The receptors shown here come from a man aged 40-49 years with active or convalescent COVID-19. The CDR3 runs from the conserved cysteine through the conserved F or W. Fields, in order: V gene, clone size, D gene, J gene, CDR3 protein, CDR3 DNA. The D gene is left open where the match is weak. The listing skips clone size in some rows; elsewhere it reads once, few, many or a size class.

TRBV6-5	-	TRBD1	TRBJ1-1	CASSRRDRSEAFF	TGTGCCAGCAGTCGCCGGGACAGGAGTGAAGCTTTCTTT
TRBV10-2	-	-	TRBJ2-7	CASSDRLGREDHEQYF	TGCGCCAGCAGTGATAGGCTGGGCAGAGAAGACCACGAGCAGTACTTC
TRBV5-1	-	-	TRBJ2-1	CASSQGGSSYNEQFF	TGCGCCAGCAGCCAGGGCGGTAGCTCCTACAATGAGCAGTTCTTC
TRBV29-1	-	TRBD1	TRBJ2-3	CSVELNRGRTDTQYF	TGCAGCGTTGAATTAAACAGGGGACGCACAGATACGCAGTATTTT
TRBV7-7	-	TRBD2	TRBJ2-2	CASSPSSGGGTGELFF	TGTGCTAGCAGCCCATCGAGCGGGGGCGGGACCGGGGAGCTGTTTTTT
TRBV9	-	TRBD2	TRBJ2-2	CASSVVAGATNTGELFF	TGTGCCAGCAGCGTAGTAGCGGGAGCGACGAACACCGGGGAGCTGTTTTTT
TRBV18	-	-	TRBJ2-4	CASSPRRAKNIQYF	TGTGCCAGCTCACCAAGGAGAGCCAAAAACATTCAGTACTTC
TRBV6-5	-	TRBD1	TRBJ1-4	CASSYRGTGTEKLFF	TGTGCCAGCAGTTACCGCGGGACAGGCACCGAAAAACTGTTTTTT
TRBV11-2	once	TRBD1	TRBJ1-3	CASSSASSTGGNTIYF	TGTGCCAGCAGCTCCGCTTCTTCGACAGGGGGAAACACCATATATTTT
TRBV5-1	-	-	TRBJ2-2	CASSLVNTGELFF	TGCGCCAGCAGCTTGGTAAACACCGGGGAGCTGTTTTTT
TRBV4-1	-	-	TRBJ1-1	CASSPTPLNTEAFF	TGCGCCAGCAGCCCGACACCGCTGAACACTGAAGCTTTCTTT
TRBV27	once	-	TRBJ1-6	CASSPSSTESYNSPLHF	TGTGCCAGCAGTCCCTCGTCGACAGAATCCTATAATTCACCCCTCCACTTT
TRBV6-5	-	-	TRBJ2-5	CASSKGEETQYF	TGTGCCAGCAGTAAGGGGGAAGAGACCCAGTACTTC
TRBV5-5	-	-	TRBJ1-6	CASSLSSGFDSPLHF	TGTGCCAGCAGCCTCTCCTCGGGTTTCGACTCACCCCTCCACTTT
TRBV20-1	-	TRBD2	TRBJ2-7	CSASPTSGSYEQYF	TGCAGTGCTAGTCCGACTAGCGGGAGCTACGAGCAGTACTTC
TRBV6-1	-	TRBD1	TRBJ2-6	CASSGTGKSPNGANVLTF	TGTGCCAGCAGTGGGACAGGGAAGAGTCCAAATGGGGCCAACGTCCTGACTTTC
TRBV5-4	-	TRBD1	TRBJ2-3	CASSPGTATDTQYF	TGTGCCAGCAGCCCCGGGACAGCAACAGATACGCAGTATTTT
TRBV15	-	-	TRBJ1-3	CATSRGDTGIFGNTIYF	TGTGCCACCAGCAGAGGAGACACAGGGATCTTTGGAAACACCATATATTTT
TRBV30	-	-	TRBJ1-2	CAWSVQGVSYGYTF	TGTGCCTGGAGTGTACAGGGTGTAAGCTATGGCTACACCTTC
TRBV10-1	-	-	TRBJ1-1	CASRVSVNTEAFF	TGCGCCAGCAGAGTATCAGTGAACACTGAAGCTTTCTTT
TRBV11-3	once	-	TRBJ2-7	CASSQTRDSYEQYF	TGTGCCAGCAGTCAAACCCGGGACTCCTACGAGCAGTACTTC
TRBV7-3	-	-	TRBJ2-2	CASSLTRSGAGELFF	TGTGCCAGCAGCTTAACGAGGTCGGGGGCCGGGGAGCTGTTTTTT
TRBV4-3	-	-	TRBJ1-4	CASSQDIGDNEKLFF	TGCGCCAGCAGCCAAGATATAGGGGATAATGAAAAACTGTTTTTT
TRBV18	-	TRBD1	TRBJ2-4	CASSPPTGLGKNIQYF	TGTGCCAGCTCACCACCGACAGGGCTAGGCAAAAACATTCAGTACTTC
TRBV29-1	few	TRBD1	TRBJ1-5	CSVEETGAYSNQPQHF	TGCAGCGTTGAAGAGACAGGGGCATATAGCAATCAGCCCCAGCATTTT
TRBV7-6	-	-	TRBJ2-7	CASSLNEDNYYEQYF	TGTGCCAGCAGCTTAAATGAGGACAACTACTACGAGCAGTACTTC
TRBV7-2	-	-	TRBJ1-1	CASSLLGDTEAFF	TGTGCCAGCAGCTTACTCGGGGACACTGAAGCTTTCTTT
TRBV9	-	TRBD1	TRBJ1-3	CASSGTGRNTIYF	TGTGCCAGCAGCGGGACAGGGCGTAACACCATATATTTT
TRBV11-2	-	-	TRBJ1-2	CASSQTGVHFSVGPSGYTF	TGTGCCAGCAGCCAGACGGGGGTGCACTTTTCAGTGGGTCCGAGTGGCTACACCTTC
TRBV6-1	-	-	TRBJ2-2	CASSEVSTGELFF	TGTGCCAGCAGTGAAGTCTCCACCGGGGAGCTGTTTTTT
TRBV6-2/TRBV6-3	-	-	TRBJ2-1	CASSGGGNEQFF	TGTGCCAGCAGTGGAGGCGGGAATGAGCAGTTCTTC
TRBV29-1	-	TRBD1	TRBJ2-1	CSVGTWDRGQNEQFF	TGCAGCGTTGGGACATGGGACAGGGGACAGAATGAGCAGTTCTTC
TRBV29-1	once	-	TRBJ1-4	CSVVLDRINEKLFF	TGCAGCGTTGTCCTTGACAGAATAAATGAAAAACTGTTTTTT
TRBV5-1	-	TRBD2	TRBJ2-1	CASSFTGGSEQFF	TGCGCCAGCAGCTTTACGGGGGGAAGTGAGCAGTTCTTC
TRBV4-1	-	TRBD2	TRBJ2-1	CASSRILAGGGNEQFF	TGCGCCAGCAGCCGGATACTAGCGGGAGGAGGGAATGAGCAGTTCTTC
TRBV27	few	TRBD1	TRBJ1-1	CASSLGTVNTEAFF	TGTGCCAGCAGTCTCGGGACAGTGAACACTGAAGCTTTCTTT
TRBV7-9	-	-	TRBJ1-5	CASSLVSSTGNQPQHF	TGTGCCAGCAGCTTAGTCTCGTCAACAGGGAATCAGCCCCAGCATTTT
TRBV10-2	few	-	TRBJ2-7	CASSEVAQLGHEQYF	TGCGCCAGCAGTGAAGTGGCCCAACTAGGCCACGAGCAGTACTTC
TRBV9	-	-	TRBJ2-1	CASSDGGSSYNEQFF	TGTGCCAGCAGCGATGGCGGAAGCTCCTACAATGAGCAGTTCTTC
TRBV15	-	-	TRBJ2-1	CATSRGDNEQFF	TGTGCCACCAGCAGGGGAGACAATGAGCAGTTCTTC
TRBV7-9	-	-	TRBJ1-4	CASSFLVRSHEKLFF	TGTGCCAGCAGCTTTCTGGTGAGGTCGCATGAAAAACTGTTTTTT
TRBV10-3	once	-	TRBJ2-5	CAISGQQETQYF	TGTGCCATCAGTGGACAGCAAGAGACCCAGTACTTC